The T cell receptor beta chain under discussion was sequenced for a study of blood T cells in healthy people across ages. Primed by a sample-barcoded 5' primer and a J-beta primer mix, a second PCR proceeded for 7 to 11 cycles. TCRdb fed the 5' RACE reads into MiXCR, producing one record per CDR3 protein. Of about 560,000 distinct CDR3 sequences listed, roughly a quarter are singletons. Findings and caveats of the study: TCR beta diversity tracked closely with naive T cell percentage.

This clonotype has only a few counts. Its antigen is currently unknown. The CDR3 has 14 amino acids. The J segment lost 8 bases and the V segment lost 6 bases, leaving 7 bases of the junction unmatched. Separately, the same data were catalogued under a study of T cells of mothers and their children. That paper adds: The sample comes from roughly 9 healthy Caucasian donors: mothers and children. Thymic selection molds TCR recombination output in much the same way for related pairs as for unrelated pairs.

This clonotype was obtained from a boy between 2 and 15 years old in good health. V and J are TRBV12-3 or TRBV12-4 and TRBJ1-4, with 9 bases identical to TRBD1. Sequencing was carried out using blood. The CDR3 DNA sequence: TGTGCCAGCAGCCTCGGGACAGGGTGGGAAAAACTGTTTTTT. It is translated as CASSLGTGWEKLFF.